The next 16 T cell receptor beta chains were all read from a single sample in a study of blood T cell repertoires in COVID-19. The repertoire was sequenced with immunoSEQ multiplex PCR; TCRdb's copy has only in-frame clones and lacks some. The sample consists of around 130,000 clones, roughly four fifths of them appearing once. Source material: peripheral blood. The receptors come from a human donor in a cohort sampled during active COVID-19.

This clone was detected a few times. V is TRBV27 and J is TRBJ1-5, with D unresolved. This CDR3 region has 17 residues. Germline V gene sequence: CDR1 MNHEY, CDR2 SMNVEV (reference sequence). V dropped 6 bases and J dropped 0 bases, with 18 bases sitting between them. CDR3 nucleotides: TGTGCCAGCAGGCCACATACTCGACTTAATAGCAATCAGCCCCAGCATTTT. This encodes CASRPHTRLNSNQPQHF.

J is TRBJ2-3 and V is TRBV6-5; 13 bases line up with TRBD2. V trimming: 8 bases; J trimming: 5 bases; junction bases outside the gene matches: 4. CDR1 and CDR2 from the germline V gene are MNHEY and SVGAGI. This CDR3 is 14 amino acids long. CDR3 protein: CASRLAGGRDTQYF. The CDR3, as DNA: TGTGCCAGCCGACTAGCGGGGGGCAGAGATACGCAGTATTTT.

J is TRBJ1-3 and V is TRBV30, with D maybe TRBD1 (5 bases). V was trimmed by 3 bases and J by 0 bases, leaving 9 bases between them. This CDR3 region has 14 residues. Germline CDR1 and CDR2: GTSNPN and SVGIG (reference sequence). CDR3 DNA sequence: TGTGCCTGGAGGGGGGGAGACTCTGGAAACACCATATATTTT. Protein product: CAWRGGDSGNTIYF. Combining the CDR3 with reference TRBV30 and TRBJ1-3 gives the whole variable domain SQTIHQWPATLVQPVGSPLSLECTVEGTSNPNLYWYRQAAGRGLQLLFYSVGIGQISSEVPQNLSASRPQDRQFILSSKKLLLSDSGFYLCAWRGGDSGNTIYFGEGSWLTVV.

The chain couples TRBV28 to TRBJ2-7; D might be TRBD1 (6 bases). Trimming shortened V by 5 bases and J by 2 bases, and 13 bases separated the two germline ends. The CDR3 length is 14 residues. Germline V gene data show CDR1 as MDHEN and CDR2 as SYDVKM. The CDR3 sequence: CASSVQGVTYEQYF. CDR3 coding DNA: TGTGCCAGCAGTGTACAGGGTGTAACCTACGAGCAGTACTTC.

The J gene is TRBJ1-1, the V gene TRBV29-1; 11 nucleotides agree with TRBD1. The CDR3 is 14 amino acids. V trimming: 5 bases; J trimming: 4 bases; junction bases outside the gene matches: 6. CDR1 and CDR2 from the germline V gene are SQVTM and ANQGSEA. CDR3 sequence (DNA): TGCAGCGTTTCGGCCGGGACAGGGGGCACTGAAGCTTTCTTT. As protein: CSVSAGTGGTEAFF.

The gene calls are TRBV5-1 and TRBJ1-1, with D tentatively TRBD1 (6 bases). The CDR3 contains 13 residues. V gave up 3 bases and J gave up 2 bases, with 8 bases separating them. CDR1 is SGHRS, CDR2 YFSETQ, per germline. CDR3 region: CASSWTVNTEAFF. CDR3 DNA sequence: TGCGCCAGCAGCTGGACAGTTAACACTGAAGCTTTCTTT.

The chain carries TRBV5-1 and TRBJ1-1; 8 nucleotides match TRBD1. The CDR3 extends over 18 amino acids. V was pared by 1 base and J by 0 bases, with 11 bases of the junction left unmatched. Germline V gene sequence: CDR1 SGHRS, CDR2 YFSETQ. CDR3 residues: CASSLRSGQGRVNTEAFF. Here the CDR3 DNA reads TGCGCCAGCAGCTTGAGGTCCGGACAGGGAAGGGTGAACACTGAAGCTTTCTTT. Combining the CDR3 with reference TRBV5-1 and TRBJ1-1 gives the whole variable domain KAGVTQTPRYLIKTRGQQVTLSCSPISGHRSVSWYQQTPGQGLQFLFEYFSETQRNKGNFPGRFSGRQFSNSRSEMNVSTLELGDSALYLCASSLRSGQGRVNTEAFFGQGTRLTVV.

The chain combines TRBV11-2 with TRBJ2-5; TRBD2 matches at 12 bases. The CDR3 spans 17 residues. Per the germline V gene, CDR1 is SGHAT and CDR2 is FQNNGV. With V trimmed by 0 bases and J by 3 bases, 5 bases remained unmatched. The CDR3 loop reads CASSLDILAGGEETQYF. In DNA form, the CDR3 reads TGTGCCAGCAGCTTAGACATTCTAGCGGGGGGGGAAGAGACCCAGTACTTC.

The J gene is TRBJ2-1, the V gene TRBV28; TRBD1 matches at 8 bases. V was pared by 7 bases and J by 6 bases, with 11 bases of the junction left unmatched. The CDR3 is 15 residues long. CDR1 is MDHEN, CDR2 SYDVKM, per germline. Written as DNA, the CDR3 is TGTGCCAGCACCGCTCCCGGGACAGGCGGCAATGAGCAGTTCTTC. It encodes CASTAPGTGGNEQFF.

The chain is built from TRBV4-2 and TRBJ1-5, with D possibly TRBD1 on 5 matching bases. The CDR3 totals 14 residues. V lost 4 bases and J 5 bases, leaving 12 bases between the germline ends. Germline lookup yields CDR1 LGHNA and CDR2 YNFKEQ. CDR3 bases: TGTGCCAGCAGCCCCTTAGGGGCGGATCAGCCCCAGCATTTT. Its protein product is CASSPLGADQPQHF.

CDR3 loop: CASSLLGSPEAEAFF. As DNA, the CDR3 is TGTGCCAGCAGTTTATTAGGGAGCCCGGAAGCCGAAGCTTTCTTT. The chain has TRBV27 and TRBJ1-1; no definite D call. Trimming took off 1 base at V and 8 bases at J, with 17 bases between the two ends. The CDR3 spans 15 residues. CDR1 and CDR2 from the germline V gene are MNHEY and SMNVEV (reference sequence).

V gene TRBV10-2 combines with J gene TRBJ1-3; no clear D. This CDR3 region has 14 residues. Trimming pared 0 bases from V and 8 bases from J, leaving 11 bases between. Germline CDR1 is WSHSY and CDR2 is SAAADI. This CDR3 is CASSESRLGDTIYF. In nucleotides, the CDR3 is TGCGCCAGCAGTGAGTCGAGGCTCGGGGACACCATATATTTT.

The gene calls are TRBV18 and TRBJ1-5, with TRBD1 matching 9 bases. CDR3 length: 17 residues. Germline V CDR1 and CDR2: KGHSH, LQKENI. The V gene end was trimmed by 1 base and the J gene end by 6 bases; junction bases not matched to a gene: 10. CDR3 amino acids: CASSPLPGQGLGQPQHF. CDR3 coding DNA: TGTGCCAGCTCACCACTGCCGGGACAGGGCCTTGGTCAGCCCCAGCATTTT.

This clone was counted a few times. The chain carries TRBV6-5 and TRBJ1-2, with 10 bases matching TRBD1. Germline loops: CDR1 MNHEY, CDR2 SVGAGI. Losses at the gene ends were 5 bases for V and 2 bases for J; bases not matched to a gene: 5. The CDR3 consists of 15 residues. CDR3 loop: CASSPPDRGNYGYTF. CDR3 sequence (DNA): TGTGCCAGCAGTCCCCCGGACAGGGGGAACTATGGCTACACCTTC.

The chain has TRBV11-1 and TRBJ1-1; TRBD1 aligns across 9 bases. The CDR3 covers 15 residues. CDR1 is SGHAT, CDR2 FQDESV, per germline (reference sequence). The V gene end was trimmed by 1 base and the J gene end by 7 bases; junction bases not matched to a gene: 7. The CDR3 sequence is CASSLGGQGKGEAFF. DNA for the CDR3: TGTGCCAGCAGCTTAGGAGGACAGGGGAAGGGTGAAGCTTTCTTT.

CDR3 in amino acids: CASSQDRGVANEKLFF. The CDR3, as DNA: TGTGCCAGCAGCCAAGATCGGGGGGTAGCTAATGAAAAACTGTTTTTT. The V and J genes are TRBV4-2 and TRBJ1-4; a weak D match, TRBD1 (5 bases). This CDR3 spans 16 amino acids. Looked up from germline, CDR1 is LGHNA and CDR2 is YNFKEQ. Trimming took 0 bases from V and 3 from J, leaving 11 bases between them.